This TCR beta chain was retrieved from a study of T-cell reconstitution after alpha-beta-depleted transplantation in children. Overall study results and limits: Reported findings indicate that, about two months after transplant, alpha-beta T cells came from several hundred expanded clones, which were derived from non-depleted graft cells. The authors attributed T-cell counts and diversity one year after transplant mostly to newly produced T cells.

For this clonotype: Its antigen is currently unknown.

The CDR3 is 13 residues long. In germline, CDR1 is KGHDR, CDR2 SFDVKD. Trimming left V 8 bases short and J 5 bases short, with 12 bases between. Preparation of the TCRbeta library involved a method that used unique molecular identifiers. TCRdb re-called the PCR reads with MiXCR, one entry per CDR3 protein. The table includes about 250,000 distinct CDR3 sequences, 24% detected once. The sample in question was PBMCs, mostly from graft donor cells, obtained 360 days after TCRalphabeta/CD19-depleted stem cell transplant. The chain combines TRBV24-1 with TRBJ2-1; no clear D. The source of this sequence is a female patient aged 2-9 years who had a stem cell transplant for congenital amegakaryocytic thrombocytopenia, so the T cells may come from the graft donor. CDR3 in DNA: TGTGCCACCACAGACCCAGGACACAATGAGCAGTTCTTC. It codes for CATTDPGHNEQFF.